These 14 T cell receptor beta chains came from one sample sequenced in a study of T-cell reconstitution after alpha-beta-depleted transplantation in children (dated by TCRdb to about 2016). The library came from PCR. Sequencing relied on an Illumina HiSeq 2500. To normalize quantification of the TCRbeta repertoire, the TCR libraries were built with molecular barcoding that relied on unique molecular identifiers. The raw public reads went through TCRdb reprocessing: fastp at Q25, MiXCR clone calling, in-frame beta chains kept. Rows with a matching CDR3 protein are joined into one entry that keeps the most common DNA and genes. The sample data list 200,000 to 250,000 distinct CDR3 sequences, and about 11% of these were observed just once. The ten largest clones represent around 3% of the sample. The material was PBMCs from the stem cell graft donor, obtained from the stem cell graft. These receptors originate from a human donor who donated a stem cell graft to a child with acute lymphoblastic leukemia.

On this clonotype itself: This could be a read error, since a much larger clone is one nucleotide away. The chain uses TRBV5-1 and TRBJ2-2; perhaps TRBD1 as D (6 bases). This CDR3 has 17 residues. CDR1 and CDR2 from the germline V gene are SGHRS and YFSETQ. CDR3 loop: CAGSWGDRYPPTGELFF. For the CDR3, the DNA is TGCGCCGGCAGCTGGGGTGACAGGTATCCCCCCACCGGGGAGCTGTTTTTT. Complete variable domain (other parts from reference TRBV5-1 and TRBJ2-2): KAGVTQTPRYLIKTRGQQVTLSCSPISGHRSVSWYQQTPGQGLQFLFEYFSETQRNKGNFPGRFSGRQFSNSRSEMNVSTLELGDSALYLCAGSWGDRYPPTGELFFGEGSRLTVL.

This clonotype was seen ten or more times. The chain has TRBV11-2 and TRBJ1-1; possibly TRBD1 for D (5 bases). The V and J ends lost 4 bases and 1 base respectively, with 16 bases between them. The CDR3 runs 16 residues. Germline V gives CDR1 SGHAT, CDR2 FQNNGV. The CDR3 protein is CASSSIRGPRNTEAFF. CDR3 in DNA: TGTGCCAGCAGCTCTATAAGGGGACCTCGGAACACTGAAGCTTTCTTT.

The chain combines TRBV5-6 with TRBJ1-6; TRBD1 matches 8 bases. Germline CDR1 reads SGHDT; CDR2 reads YYEEEE. Trimming took 4 bases from V and 6 from J; bases not matched to a gene: 9. The CDR3 runs 16 residues. In nucleotides, the CDR3 is TGTGCCAGCAGCCGGCTTCAGGGGGCGCCTAATTCACCCCTCCACTTT. It specifies CASSRLQGAPNSPLHF. The whole variable domain, remainder taken from reference TRBV5-6 and TRBJ1-6, is DAGVTQSPTHLIKTRGQQVTLRCSPKSGHDTVSWYQQALGQGPQFIFQYYEEEERQRGNFPDRFSGHQFPNYSSELNVNALLLGDSALYLCASSRLQGAPNSPLHFGNGTRLTVT.

The table lists this clonotype with many counts. V gene TRBV12-3 or TRBV12-4 combines with J gene TRBJ1-1, with D unclear. This CDR3 is built from 13 residues. Trimming removed 6 bases at V and 0 bases at J, with 8 bases between. CDR3 coding DNA: TGTGCCAGCAGGCTCGACTTGAACACTGAAGCTTTCTTT. Its protein product is CASRLDLNTEAFF.

This clonotype was observed many times. This chain connects TRBV6-5 to TRBJ1-1, with D possibly TRBD1 on 5 matching bases. V dropped 2 bases and J dropped 1 base, with 11 bases sitting between them. The CDR3 consists of 15 residues. Germline V gene sequence: CDR1 MNHEY, CDR2 SVGAGI. CDR3: CASSYPGRQNTEAFF. DNA for the CDR3: TGTGCCAGCAGTTACCCGGGGCGTCAGAACACTGAAGCTTTCTTT.

This clonotype was found many times. This sequence joins TRBV19 and TRBJ2-1; the D is unclear. Per germline, CDR1 LNHDA and CDR2 SQIVND (reference sequence). The CDR3 loop spans 12 amino acids. V was cut by 5 bases and J by 8 bases, with 10 bases left in between. The CDR3 loop reads CASSGDYDEQFF. The DNA for the CDR3 is TGTGCCAGTAGTGGGGATTACGATGAGCAGTTCTTC.

In its sample, this clonotype was seen many times. The rearrangement joins TRBV9 to TRBJ1-4; D perhaps matches TRBD1 (5 bases). This CDR3 has 14 amino acids. V was trimmed by 0 bases and J by 6 bases, leaving 9 bases between them. Germline CDR1 and CDR2: SGDLS and YYNGEE. DNA for the CDR3: TGTGCCAGCAGCGTAGCTGGGGGAGATGAAAAACTGTTTTTT. Protein product: CASSVAGGDEKLFF.

This clonotype was seen at least ten times. This chain links TRBV7-9 with TRBJ2-1, with D possibly being TRBD1 (6 bases). The germline V and J ends were trimmed by 5 bases and 3 bases, with 17 bases remaining between them. The CDR3 runs to 16 residues. CDR1 SEHNR and CDR2 FQNEAQ come from the germline V gene (reference sequence). The CDR3 reads CASSPMWGPDYNEQFF. The CDR3 DNA is TGTGCCAGCAGCCCCATGTGGGGGCCGGACTACAATGAGCAGTTCTTC.

This clonotype was seen at least ten times. V usage is TRBV12-3 or TRBV12-4 and J usage is TRBJ2-2, with 10 bases lining up with TRBD1. The CDR3 totals 17 residues. V lost 5 bases, J lost 5 bases, and 11 bases stayed unmatched. The CDR3 is CASSHWRTGGRTGELFF. The CDR3 DNA reads as TGTGCCAGCAGTCACTGGAGGACAGGGGGGCGGACCGGGGAGCTGTTTTTT.

This clonotype turned up a few times. The chain is built from TRBV9 and TRBJ2-2, with 10 bases identical to TRBD2. Losses at the gene ends were 4 bases for V and 5 bases for J; bases not matched to a gene: 23. The CDR3 has 21 amino acids. Germline V gives CDR1 SGDLS, CDR2 YYNGEE. CDR3 DNA: TGTGCCAGCAGCTCCGCGAGGGGACTAGCGCAACGTCGTGTAGGAACCGGGGAGCTGTTTTTT. Its translation is CASSSARGLAQRRVGTGELFF.

This clonotype was detected many times. The chain is built from TRBV29-1 and TRBJ1-1; D might be TRBD1 (6 bases). CDR1 is SQVTM and CDR2 is ANQGSEA in the germline V gene. Trimming pared 2 bases from V and 5 bases from J, leaving 18 bases between. CDR3 length: 15 amino acids. The CDR3 DNA reads TGCAGCGTTGAAAAGGGGAAGGGGGTTCCAACTGAAGCTTTCTTT. Amino acid sequence: CSVEKGKGVPTEAFF.

This CDR3 reads CSVRRGAYEQYF. The CDR3 DNA follows: TGCAGTGTCAGGCGGGGGGCCTACGAGCAGTACTTC. The V call is TRBV20-1, the J call TRBJ2-7; 8 bases match TRBD2. This CDR3 is 12 amino acids long. CDR1 and CDR2 from the germline V gene are DFQATT and SNEGSKA (reference sequence). The J segment lost 2 bases and the V segment lost 7 bases, leaving 4 bases of the junction unmatched.

This clonotype showed up many times. The V call is TRBV18, the J call TRBJ1-1; a possible D gene is TRBD1 (5 bases). Per germline, CDR1 KGHSH and CDR2 LQKENI. The CDR3 is 13 amino acids. V gave up 5 bases and J gave up 10 bases, with 17 bases separating them. DNA of the CDR3: TGTGCCAGCTCAACCGGACCGGGGCGCGGAGCTTTCTTT. As protein: CASSTGPGRGAFF.

A remark on this clonotype: A single base separates this from a much larger clone, so it may be a read error. CDR3 in amino acids: CAISERGPATYNEQFF. CDR3 bases: TGTGCCATCAGTGAGCGTGGGCCGGCTACCTACAATGAGCAGTTCTTC. The rearrangement joins TRBV10-3 to TRBJ2-1; D is ambiguous. Trimming took off 2 bases at V and 2 bases at J, with 13 bases between the two ends. This CDR3 has 16 amino acids. The V gene's germline CDR1 is ENHRY and CDR2 SYGVKD.